The 24 T cell receptor beta chains reported below all come from one sample, sequenced in a study of identical twins. MiXCR, applied by TCRdb to the 5' RACE reads, yields one record per CDR3 protein. Among some 730,000 distinct CDR3 sequences listed, 18% were seen once. The data also belong to a second study, concerning T cells expressing NK-cell markers.

Sequencing used PBMCs. The source of these receptors is a woman aged 18-29 years in good health.

This clonotype was counted only a few times. V is TRBV10-3 and J is TRBJ1-2; 7 bases line up with TRBD1. The V gene end was trimmed by 7 bases and the J gene end by 4 bases; junction bases not matched to a gene: 6. Germline V lookup: CDR1 ENHRY, CDR2 SYGVKD. The length of the CDR3 is 13 residues. The CDR3 loop is CAITGTEAYGYTF. In nucleotides, the CDR3 is TGTGCCATCACCGGGACAGAAGCCTATGGCTACACCTTC.

This chain connects TRBV5-5 to TRBJ2-7; the match to TRBD1 covers 7 bases. The CDR3 consists of 15 residues. V was clipped by 2 bases and J by 1 base; unmatched bases: 6. Germline assignment: CDR1 SGHKS and CDR2 YYEKEE (reference sequence). CDR3 nucleotide sequence: TGTGCCAGCAGCTTACGACAGGGACCGTCCTACGAGCAGTACTTC. It translates to CASSLRQGPSYEQYF.

This chain links TRBV18 with TRBJ1-1; maybe TRBD1 (6 bases). Germline CDR1 KGHSH, CDR2 LQKENI. The CDR3 has 16 amino acids. The V and J ends lost 3 bases and 5 bases respectively, with 19 bases between them. The CDR3 coding sequence is TGTGCCAGCTCACCCCTCATACAGGGTGTGGAGACTGAAGCTTTCTTT. Its protein product is CASSPLIQGVETEAFF.

The rearrangement joins TRBV14 to TRBJ2-1; TRBD2 agrees at 8 bases. The germline CDR1 and CDR2 sequences are SGHDN and FVKESK. The ends lost 3 bases at V and 4 bases at J; junction bases unmatched: 8. The CDR3 is 16 amino acids. CDR3 coding DNA: TGTGCCAGCAGCCATCTAGCGGGCGAGATGTACAATGAGCAGTTCTTC. Translating it yields CASSHLAGEMYNEQFF.

This chain links TRBV10-3 with TRBJ2-5; D perhaps matches TRBD1 (6 bases). The V gene lost 6 bases and the J gene lost 2 bases, with 10 bases spanning the gap. CDR1 and CDR2 (germline): ENHRY, SYGVKD. This CDR3 has 13 residues. CDR3 in amino acids: CAISQTGQETQYF. For the CDR3, the DNA is TGTGCCATCAGCCAGACAGGACAAGAGACCCAGTACTTC.

The chain employs TRBV7-2 and TRBJ1-3; D is undetermined. The CDR3 contains 14 residues. Germline assignment: CDR1 SGHTA and CDR2 FQGNSA. The ends were cut back, 3 bases at V and 4 bases at J, with 10 bases in the middle. CDR3 sequence: CASSFQWAGNTIYF. The CDR3 DNA reads TGTGCCAGCAGCTTCCAGTGGGCAGGAAACACCATATATTTT.

This CDR3 is CASSPPQRSHTDTQYF. CDR3 in DNA: TGTGCCAGCTCACCACCGCAGCGGAGTCACACAGATACGCAGTATTTT. The chain uses TRBV18 and TRBJ2-3, with D perhaps TRBD2 (5 bases). V was shortened by 0 bases and J by 2 bases, with 12 bases between the two germline ends. The CDR3 totals 16 residues. Germline V gene data show CDR1 as KGHSH and CDR2 as LQKENI.

This clonotype appeared a few times. The chain employs TRBV12-3 or TRBV12-4 and TRBJ1-2; D is perhaps TRBD1 (6 bases). The CDR3 is 13 residues long. V was pared by 5 bases and J by 7 bases, with 14 bases between. The CDR3 spells CASSKQGVGGYTF. DNA of the CDR3: TGTGCCAGCAGTAAACAGGGAGTGGGTGGCTACACCTTC.

This clonotype showed up just a few times. The rearrangement joins TRBV20-1 to TRBJ2-7, with TRBD1 identical over 7 bases. Germline V gene data show CDR1 as DFQATT and CDR2 as SNEGSKA (reference sequence). Germline trimming cut 6 bases from V and 5 bases from J; bases unmatched to any gene: 10. The CDR3 is 13 residues long. CDR3 nucleotides: TGCAGTGCCGGCCGACAGGGAGTGAACGAGCAGTACTTC. Protein product: CSAGRQGVNEQYF.

The V and J genes are TRBV28 and TRBJ2-1; 10 bases fit TRBD2. Germline V gene data show CDR1 as MDHEN and CDR2 as SYDVKM. CDR3 length: 17 amino acids. With 8 bases clipped from V and 8 bases from J, the junction kept 18 bases outside the gene matches. The CDR3 loop reads CASPPRPTSGYRDEQFF. The CDR3 DNA reads as TGTGCCAGCCCCCCGCGCCCGACTAGCGGGTACCGAGATGAGCAGTTCTTC.

Here the CDR3 DNA reads TGTGCCAGCAGCTTTCACCGGGTCGAGCAGTACTTC. Its protein is CASSFHRVEQYF. V and J are TRBV11-2 and TRBJ2-7; D not resolved. This CDR3 comprises 12 residues. The V gene's germline CDR1 is SGHAT and CDR2 FQNNGV. The V end lost 3 bases, the J end lost 6 bases, and 9 bases lay between the germline ends.

The rearrangement joins TRBV7-9 to TRBJ2-1, with D maybe TRBD2 (5 bases). Trimming shortened V by 5 bases and J by 9 bases, and 20 bases separated the two germline ends. The CDR3 length is 15 residues. Germline CDR1 reads SEHNR; CDR2 reads FQNEAQ (reference sequence). This chain's CDR3 is CASSQRVLSLGEQFF. As DNA, the CDR3 is TGTGCCAGCAGCCAGAGGGTACTGAGTCTGGGTGAGCAGTTCTTC.

The chain combines TRBV12-3 or TRBV12-4 with TRBJ1-2; D unclear. The CDR3 consists of 11 residues. V lost 6 bases, J lost 3 bases, and 5 bases lay in between. CDR3 region: CASSKYYGYTF. CDR3 bases: TGTGCCAGCAGCAAGTACTATGGCTACACCTTC.

The rearrangement links TRBV12-3 or TRBV12-4 to TRBJ2-3; the match to TRBD1 covers 9 bases. This CDR3 comprises 14 residues. The trim removed 8 bases at V and 3 bases at J, leaving 6 bases unmatched. CDR3 loop: CASQWGQGTDTQYF. CDR3 DNA sequence: TGTGCCAGCCAGTGGGGACAGGGAACAGATACGCAGTATTTT.

This clonotype was seen a few times. The genes are TRBV25-1 and TRBJ1-1; perhaps TRBD1 as D (5 bases). The V end was cut by 1 base, the J end by 6 bases, with 15 bases between. CDR1 and CDR2 (germline): MGHDK, SYGVNS. CDR3 length: 15 amino acids. CDR3 sequence (DNA): TGTGCCAGCAGTGAATTGGGTACGGGGGAGGCTGAAGCTTTCTTT. Its translation is CASSELGTGEAEAFF.

This rearrangement joins TRBV6-2 or TRBV6-3 to TRBJ1-5; D gene ambiguous. CDR1 is MNHEY and CDR2 is SVGEGT in the germline V gene. V lost 6 bases, J lost 6 bases, and 12 bases lay in between. CDR3 size: 13 residues. CDR3 sequence (DNA): TGTGCCAGCAGCCGGGGTGCCGGTCAGCCCCAGCATTTT. Amino acids: CASSRGAGQPQHF.

The V and J genes are TRBV10-3 and TRBJ1-2; a weak D match, TRBD1 (6 bases). CDR3 size: 12 residues. With 11 bases removed from V and 2 bases from J, the gap between germline ends came to 12 bases. CDR1 ENHRY and CDR2 SYGVKD come from the germline V gene. This chain's CDR3 is CALLGQNYGYTF. The CDR3 DNA sequence: TGTGCCTTACTCGGACAGAACTATGGCTACACCTTC.

This clonotype has a handful of counts. The chain links TRBV7-8 to TRBJ2-3; 8 bases are a match to TRBD1. The junction had 6 bases not matched to a gene; V was cut back by 4 bases and J by 6 bases. This CDR3 contains 14 residues. The germline V gene has CDR1 SGHVS and CDR2 FQNEAQ. The CDR3 reads CASSSSTGVDTQYF. CDR3 nucleotide sequence: TGTGCCAGCAGCTCGTCGACAGGGGTGGATACGCAGTATTTT.

V is TRBV12-3 or TRBV12-4 and J is TRBJ2-2; TRBD2 aligns across 15 bases. Trimming cost V 2 bases and J 3 bases; bases outside gene matches: 7. The CDR3 extends over 19 amino acids. This CDR3 is CASSLHRTSGGAYTGELFF. For the CDR3, the DNA is TGTGCCAGCAGTTTACACCGGACTAGCGGGGGGGCCTACACCGGGGAGCTGTTTTTT.

The chain couples TRBV20-1 to TRBJ2-1; weak D call: TRBD2 (5 bases). Germline CDR1 is DFQATT and CDR2 is SNEGSKA (reference sequence). This CDR3 is 13 amino acids long. Trimming cost V 7 bases and J 5 bases, with 15 bases left between them. The CDR3: CSGQDWPDNEQFF. Written as DNA, the CDR3 is TGCAGTGGCCAGGACTGGCCCGACAATGAGCAGTTCTTC.

The rearrangement joins TRBV20-1 to TRBJ1-2, with 10 bases identical to TRBD1. This CDR3 is built from 13 residues. Germline lookup yields CDR1 DFQATT and CDR2 SNEGSKA (reference sequence). With 6 bases clipped from V and 7 bases from J, the junction kept 8 bases outside the gene matches. This CDR3 reads CSADGTGVGGYTF. CDR3 coding DNA: TGCAGTGCCGACGGGACAGGGGTGGGTGGCTACACCTTC.

In its sample, this clonotype was seen a few times. This rearrangement joins TRBV7-2 to TRBJ2-2, with TRBD1 identical over 8 bases. V lost 5 bases, J lost 4 bases, and 6 bases stayed unmatched. Per the germline V gene, CDR1 is SGHTA and CDR2 is FQGNSA. The CDR3 totals 15 residues. The CDR3 reads CASSISGGATGELFF. CDR3 nucleotides: TGTGCCAGCAGCATCTCAGGGGGCGCCACCGGGGAGCTGTTTTTT.

This clonotype has more than one count but fewer than ten. V usage is TRBV4-3 and J usage is TRBJ2-2; 9 bases agree with TRBD2. The CDR3 sequence is 18 residues long. V lost 0 bases to trimming and J lost 5 bases; unmatched junction nucleotides: 10. CDR1 and CDR2 (germline): LGHNA, YSLEER. The CDR3 bases are TGCGCCAGCAGCCAAGATTACGGTCTAGCGGGAAGGACCGGGGAGCTGTTTTTT. Protein: CASSQDYGLAGRTGELFF.

This clonotype turned up a few times. The V call is TRBV6-5, the J call TRBJ2-2, with a weak D call TRBD1 (5 bases). V lost 0 bases and J lost 6, with 14 bases in between. This CDR3 spans 16 amino acids. CDR1 and CDR2 from the germline V gene are MNHEY and SVGAGI. CDR3 residues: CASSYSVPGFPGELFF. The CDR3 DNA sequence: TGTGCCAGCAGTTACTCAGTCCCAGGGTTTCCCGGGGAGCTGTTTTTT.